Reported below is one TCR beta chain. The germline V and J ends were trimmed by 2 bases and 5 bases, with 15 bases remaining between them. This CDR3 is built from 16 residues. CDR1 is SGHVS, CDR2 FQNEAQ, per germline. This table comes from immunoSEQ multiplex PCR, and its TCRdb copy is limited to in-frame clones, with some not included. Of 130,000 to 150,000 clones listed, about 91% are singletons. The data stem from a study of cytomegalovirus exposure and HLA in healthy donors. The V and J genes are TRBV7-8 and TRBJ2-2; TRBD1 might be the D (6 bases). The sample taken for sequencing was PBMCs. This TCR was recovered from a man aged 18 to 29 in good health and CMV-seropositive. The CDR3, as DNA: TGTGCCAGCAGCTTAAGGGGGAAAGCTCTTACCGGGGAGCTGTTTTTT. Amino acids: CASSLRGKALTGELFF.